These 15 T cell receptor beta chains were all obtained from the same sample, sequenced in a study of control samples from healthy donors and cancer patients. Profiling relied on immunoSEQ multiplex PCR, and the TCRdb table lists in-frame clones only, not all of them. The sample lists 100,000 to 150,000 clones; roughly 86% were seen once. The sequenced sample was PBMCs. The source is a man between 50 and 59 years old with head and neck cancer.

CDR3 nucleotides: TGTGCCAGCAGTGCAACCTGGACTAGCGGAACAGATACGCAGTATTTT. This sequence encodes CASSATWTSGTDTQYF. The chain joins TRBV6-1 to TRBJ2-3; 10 positions match TRBD2. Looked up from germline, CDR1 is MNHNS and CDR2 is SASEGT. The CDR3 spans 16 residues. The J segment lost 3 bases and the V segment lost 4 bases, leaving 7 bases of the junction unmatched.

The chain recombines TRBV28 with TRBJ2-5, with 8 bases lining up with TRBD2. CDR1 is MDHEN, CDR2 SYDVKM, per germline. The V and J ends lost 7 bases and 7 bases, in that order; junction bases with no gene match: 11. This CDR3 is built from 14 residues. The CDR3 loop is CASNAGTSYRTQYF. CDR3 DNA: TGTGCCAGCAATGCCGGGACTAGTTATCGGACCCAGTACTTC.

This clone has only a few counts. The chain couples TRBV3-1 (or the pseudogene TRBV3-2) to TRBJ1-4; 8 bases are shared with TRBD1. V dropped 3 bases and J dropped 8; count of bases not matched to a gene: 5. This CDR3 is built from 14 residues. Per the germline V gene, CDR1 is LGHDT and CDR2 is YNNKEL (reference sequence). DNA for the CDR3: TGTGCCAGCAGCCAGACAGGGGATGGGGAAAAACTGTTTTTT. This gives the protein CASSQTGDGEKLFF.

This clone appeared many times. This CDR3 is CASSLMTGGLYTF. The CDR3 nucleotides read TGTGCCAGCAGTCTAATGACAGGGGGCCTCTACACCTTC. The chain joins TRBV12-3 or TRBV12-4 to TRBJ1-2, with 10 bases identical to TRBD1. The CDR3 loop spans 13 amino acids. V shed 5 bases and J 10 bases; nucleotides not matched to a gene: 7.

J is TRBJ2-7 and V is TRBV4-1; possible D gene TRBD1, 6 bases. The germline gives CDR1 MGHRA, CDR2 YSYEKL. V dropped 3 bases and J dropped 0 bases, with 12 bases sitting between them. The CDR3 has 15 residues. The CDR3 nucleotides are TGCGCCAGCAGCCACCCGGACAGACTCTCCTACGAGCAGTACTTC. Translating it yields CASSHPDRLSYEQYF.

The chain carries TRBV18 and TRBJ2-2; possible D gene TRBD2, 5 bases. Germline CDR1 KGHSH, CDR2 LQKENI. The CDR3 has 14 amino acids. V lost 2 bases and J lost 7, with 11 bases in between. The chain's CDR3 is CASSPASGDGELFF. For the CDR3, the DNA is TGTGCCAGCTCACCAGCTTCCGGGGACGGGGAGCTGTTTTTT.

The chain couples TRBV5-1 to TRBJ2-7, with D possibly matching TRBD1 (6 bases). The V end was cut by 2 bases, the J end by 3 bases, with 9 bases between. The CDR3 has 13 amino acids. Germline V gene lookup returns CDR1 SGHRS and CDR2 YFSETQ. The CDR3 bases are TGCGCCAGCAGCTTCGGACAGTACTACGAGCAGTACTTC. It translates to CASSFGQYYEQYF. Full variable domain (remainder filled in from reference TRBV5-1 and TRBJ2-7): KAGVTQTPRYLIKTRGQQVTLSCSPISGHRSVSWYQQTPGQGLQFLFEYFSETQRNKGNFPGRFSGRQFSNSRSEMNVSTLELGDSALYLCASSFGQYYEQYFGPGTRLTVT.

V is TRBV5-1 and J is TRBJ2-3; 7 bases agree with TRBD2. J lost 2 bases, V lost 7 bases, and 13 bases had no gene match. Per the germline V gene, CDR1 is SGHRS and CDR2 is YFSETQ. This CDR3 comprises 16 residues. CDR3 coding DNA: TGCGCCAGCTCGATGTCTCCAGCGGGAACCACAGATACGCAGTATTTT. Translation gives CASSMSPAGTTDTQYF.

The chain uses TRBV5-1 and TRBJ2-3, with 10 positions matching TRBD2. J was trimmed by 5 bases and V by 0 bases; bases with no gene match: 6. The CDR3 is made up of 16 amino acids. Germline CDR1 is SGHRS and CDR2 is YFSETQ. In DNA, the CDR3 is TGCGCCAGCAGCTTGGCCACAGCGGGGGGGCTAGATACGCAGTATTTT. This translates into CASSLATAGGLDTQYF.

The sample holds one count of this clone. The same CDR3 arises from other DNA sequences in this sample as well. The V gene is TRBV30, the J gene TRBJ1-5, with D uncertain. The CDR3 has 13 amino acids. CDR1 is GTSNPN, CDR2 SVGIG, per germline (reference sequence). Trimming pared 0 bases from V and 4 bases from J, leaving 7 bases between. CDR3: CAWSVRGNQPQHF. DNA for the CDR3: TGTGCCTGGAGTGTACGGGGAAATCAGCCCCAGCATTTT.

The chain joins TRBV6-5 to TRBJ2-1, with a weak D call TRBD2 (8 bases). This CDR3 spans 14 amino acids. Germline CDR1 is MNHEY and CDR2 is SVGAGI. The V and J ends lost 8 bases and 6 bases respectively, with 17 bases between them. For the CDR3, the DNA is TGTGCCAGCTCCGGGAGGGGGCTCATCAATGAGCAGTTCTTC. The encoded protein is CASSGRGLINEQFF.

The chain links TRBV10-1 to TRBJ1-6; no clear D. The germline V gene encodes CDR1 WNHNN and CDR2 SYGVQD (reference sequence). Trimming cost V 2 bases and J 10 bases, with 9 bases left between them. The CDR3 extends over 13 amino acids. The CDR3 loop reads CASSEDLGSPLHF. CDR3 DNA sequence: TGCGCCAGCAGTGAGGACTTGGGATCACCCCTCCACTTT.

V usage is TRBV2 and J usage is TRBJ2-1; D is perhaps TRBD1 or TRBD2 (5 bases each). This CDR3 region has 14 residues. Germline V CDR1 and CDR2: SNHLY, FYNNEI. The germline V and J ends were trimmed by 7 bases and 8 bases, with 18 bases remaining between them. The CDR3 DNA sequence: TGTGCCAGCATCGCCCCCCCGGGGCGAGATGAGCAGTTCTTC. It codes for CASIAPPGRDEQFF. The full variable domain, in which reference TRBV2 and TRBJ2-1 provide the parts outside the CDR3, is EPEVTQTPSHQVTQMGQEVILRCVPISNHLYFYWYRQILGQKVEFLVSFYNNEISEKSEIFDDQFSVERPDGSNFTLKIRSTKLEDSAMYFCASIAPPGRDEQFFGPGTRLTVL.

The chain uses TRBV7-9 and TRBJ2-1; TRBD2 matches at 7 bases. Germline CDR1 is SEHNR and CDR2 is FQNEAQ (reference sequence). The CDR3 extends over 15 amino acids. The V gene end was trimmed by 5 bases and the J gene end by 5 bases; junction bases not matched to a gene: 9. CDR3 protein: CASSPPPLANNEQFF. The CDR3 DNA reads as TGTGCCAGCAGCCCTCCCCCACTAGCGAACAATGAGCAGTTCTTC. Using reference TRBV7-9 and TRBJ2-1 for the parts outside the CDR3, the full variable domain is DTGVSQNPRHKITKRGQNVTFRCDPISEHNRLYWYRQTLGQGPEFLTYFQNEAQLEKSRLLSDRFSAERPKGSFSTLEIQRTEQGDSAMYLCASSPPPLANNEQFFGPGTRLTVL.

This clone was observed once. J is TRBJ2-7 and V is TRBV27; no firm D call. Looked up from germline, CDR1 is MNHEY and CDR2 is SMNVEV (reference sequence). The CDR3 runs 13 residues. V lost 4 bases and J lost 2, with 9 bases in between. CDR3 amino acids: CASSSLNAYEQYF. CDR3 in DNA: TGTGCCAGCAGTTCTCTGAACGCCTACGAGCAGTACTTC.